Each of the 6 T cell receptor beta chains below was sequenced from the same sample in a study of blood T cells in healthy people across ages. For the second PCR, which ran for roughly 7 to 11 cycles, a sample-barcoded 5' primer and a J-beta primer mix were used. From the 5' RACE reads, TCRdb called clonotypes with MiXCR, one entry per CDR3 protein. This sample has about 640,000 distinct CDR3 sequences, with 25% to 30% found just once. Input material: blood. Source of these receptors: a woman of 80 years or more in good health.

Ten or more counts support this clonotype. V usage is TRBV24-1 and J usage is TRBJ2-3; 10 nucleotides match TRBD1. CDR1 and CDR2 from the germline V gene are KGHDR and SFDVKD. V lost 3 bases and J lost 6; bases outside the gene matches: 5. The CDR3 totals 15 residues. CDR3 nucleotide sequence: TGTGCCACCAGTGATCCGACAGGGGGCCCGGATACGCAGTATTTT. It codes for CATSDPTGGPDTQYF.

This clonotype was recorded many times. The chain uses TRBV4-3 and TRBJ2-3, with 7 bases fitting TRBD2. CDR3 length equals 13 residues. J gave up 6 bases and V 3 bases, and 3 bases lay outside the gene matches. In germline, CDR1 is LGHNA, CDR2 YSLEER. The CDR3 here is CASSQGGWDTQYF. CDR3 DNA: TGCGCCAGCAGCCAGGGGGGGTGGGATACGCAGTATTTT.

With regard to this clonotype: Possible read error: a much larger clone is one base away. V and J are TRBV5-1 and TRBJ1-2; no reliable D call. Germline V CDR1 and CDR2: SGHRS, YFSETQ. The CDR3 consists of 13 residues. The chain's CDR3 is CASSLVTAYGCTF. In DNA, the CDR3 is TGCGCCAGCAGCTTGGTGACGGCCTATGGCTGCACCTTC.

The chain carries TRBV30 and TRBJ2-7, with 8 bases fitting TRBD2. CDR3 size: 16 residues. Germline CDR1 reads GTSNPN; CDR2 reads SVGIG (reference sequence). V lost 0 bases and J lost 7; bases outside the gene matches: 14. The CDR3 is CAWSVRGGVSYNEQYF. CDR3 bases: TGTGCCTGGAGTGTACGGGGGGGCGTCTCCTACAATGAGCAGTACTTC.

This clonotype showed up just a few times. The gene calls are TRBV7-9 and TRBJ1-2; TRBD1 aligns across 7 bases. This CDR3 is 15 amino acids long. V shed 4 bases and J 4 bases; nucleotides not matched to a gene: 9. Germline assignment: CDR1 SEHNR and CDR2 FQNEAQ (reference sequence). The CDR3 nucleotides are TGTGCCAGCAGCTCTTCCCGGACAGGAGCCTATGGCTACACCTTC. It codes for CASSSSRTGAYGYTF.

In this sample, this clonotype turned up many times. The chain has TRBV9 and TRBJ2-1; 11 bases fit TRBD1. Losses at the gene ends were 0 bases for V and 3 bases for J; bases not matched to a gene: 2. CDR1 and CDR2 from the germline V gene are SGDLS and YYNGEE. The CDR3 consists of 16 residues. The CDR3 reads CASSVVDRGHYNEQFF. The CDR3 DNA sequence: TGTGCCAGCAGCGTAGTGGACAGGGGGCACTACAATGAGCAGTTCTTC.